This TCR beta chain stems from a study of early T cells in non-severe SARS-CoV-2 infection. As for the study in general: Sequencing of bulk RNA from unsorted whole blood was done, without chain pairing. Study-wide results and caveats: Matches to VDJdb favored anti-spike CD8 responses and missed private and CD4 specificities.

The CDR3 is 15 residues long. Germline loops: CDR1 SGDLS, CDR2 YYNGEE. V was cut by 7 bases and J by 2 bases, with 17 bases left in between. Turning to this clonotype: The antigen remains unidentified.

Unique molecular identifiers were added to individual cDNA molecules. TCRdb re-derived calls from the 5' RACE reads in MiXCR, one entry per CDR3 protein. Among some 50,000 distinct CDR3 sequences listed, approximately 8% were seen once. The clonotype comes from an adult who was a healthcare worker with PCR-confirmed SARS-CoV-2 infection or an uninfected control (not recorded which). Sequences were derived from whole blood, sampled at baseline. V is TRBV9 and J is TRBJ2-3; either TRBD1 or TRBD2 may fit D (6 bases each). The DNA for the CDR3 is TGTGCCAGCGCGAACGGAGGGGGTGCCACAGATACGCAGTATTTT. It is translated as CASANGGGATDTQYF.